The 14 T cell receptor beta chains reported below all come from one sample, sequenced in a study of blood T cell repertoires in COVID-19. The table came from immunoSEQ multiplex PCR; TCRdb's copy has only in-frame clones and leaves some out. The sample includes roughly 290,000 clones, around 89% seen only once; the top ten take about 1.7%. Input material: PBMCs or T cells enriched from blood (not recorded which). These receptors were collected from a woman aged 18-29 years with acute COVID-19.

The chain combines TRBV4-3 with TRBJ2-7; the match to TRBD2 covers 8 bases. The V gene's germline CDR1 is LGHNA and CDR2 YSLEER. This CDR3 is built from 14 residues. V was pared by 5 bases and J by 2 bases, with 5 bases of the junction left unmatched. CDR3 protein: CASSAAGGPYEQYF. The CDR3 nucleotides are TGCGCCAGCAGCGCGGCGGGAGGCCCCTACGAGCAGTACTTC.

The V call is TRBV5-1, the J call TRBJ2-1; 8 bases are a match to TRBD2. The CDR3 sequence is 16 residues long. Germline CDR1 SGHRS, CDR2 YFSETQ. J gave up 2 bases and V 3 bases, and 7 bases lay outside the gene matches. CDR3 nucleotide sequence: TGCGCCAGCAGCTACGTACTAGCGGCAACCTACAATGAGCAGTTCTTC. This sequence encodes CASSYVLAATYNEQFF.

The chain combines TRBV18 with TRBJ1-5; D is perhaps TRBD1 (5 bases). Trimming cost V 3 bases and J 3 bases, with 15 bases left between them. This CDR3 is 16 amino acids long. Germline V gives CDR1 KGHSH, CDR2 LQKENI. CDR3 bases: TGTGCCAGCTCACCGGGGGGGAATAGTGCCAATCAGCCCCAGCATTTT. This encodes CASSPGGNSANQPQHF.

The CDR3 is CASSQAERGSAYEQYF. In DNA, the CDR3 is TGCGCCAGCAGCCAAGCCGAGCGGGGGAGTGCTTACGAGCAGTACTTC. This chain connects TRBV4-3 to TRBJ2-7, with TRBD2 matching 8 bases. Germline CDR1 LGHNA, CDR2 YSLEER. The CDR3 is 16 residues long. Germline trimming cut 1 base from V and 4 bases from J; bases unmatched to any gene: 9.

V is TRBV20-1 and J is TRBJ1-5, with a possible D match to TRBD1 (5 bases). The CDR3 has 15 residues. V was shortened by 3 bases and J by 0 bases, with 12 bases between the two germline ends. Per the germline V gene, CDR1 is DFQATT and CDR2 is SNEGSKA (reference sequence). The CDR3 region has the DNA TGCAGTGCTAGTGGAGGGAGGGGTAGCAATCAGCCCCAGCATTTT. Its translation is CSASGGRGSNQPQHF.

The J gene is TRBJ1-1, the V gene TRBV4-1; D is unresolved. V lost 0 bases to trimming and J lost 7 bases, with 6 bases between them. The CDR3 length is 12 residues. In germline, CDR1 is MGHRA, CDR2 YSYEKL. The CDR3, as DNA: TGCGCCAGCAGCCAAGAGAGCCATGAAGCTTTCTTT. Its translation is CASSQESHEAFF.

The CDR3 nucleotides read TGCGCCAGCAGCTCAGGGGCCGGGATAGCTTTCTTT. Translated, it gives CASSSGAGIAFF. The rearrangement links TRBV5-1 to TRBJ1-1, with D possibly TRBD1 on 6 matching bases. CDR3 length: 12 amino acids. CDR1 and CDR2 from the germline V gene are SGHRS and YFSETQ. Deletions cut 3 bases from V and 10 bases from J, with 13 bases between. Combining the CDR3 with reference TRBV5-1 and TRBJ1-1 gives the whole variable domain KAGVTQTPRYLIKTRGQQVTLSCSPISGHRSVSWYQQTPGQGLQFLFEYFSETQRNKGNFPGRFSGRQFSNSRSEMNVSTLELGDSALYLCASSSGAGIAFFGQGTRLTVV.

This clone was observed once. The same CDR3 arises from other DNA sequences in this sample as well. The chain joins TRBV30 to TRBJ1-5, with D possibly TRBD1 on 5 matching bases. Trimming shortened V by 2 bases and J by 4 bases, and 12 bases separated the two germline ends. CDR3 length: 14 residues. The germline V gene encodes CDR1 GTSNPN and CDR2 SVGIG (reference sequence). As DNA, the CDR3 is TGTGCCTGGAGTCCTCTGGGGGGAAATCAGCCCCAGCATTTT. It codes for CAWSPLGGNQPQHF.

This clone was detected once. DNA of the CDR3: TGCGCCAGCAGCAAAGGACAGAGAAACACCATATATTTT. This sequence encodes CASSKGQRNTIYF. This sequence joins TRBV5-1 and TRBJ1-3; tentative D call: TRBD1 (6 bases). With 4 bases removed from V and 5 bases from J, the gap between germline ends came to 10 bases. The CDR3 is 13 residues long. Germline CDR1 is SGHRS and CDR2 is YFSETQ.

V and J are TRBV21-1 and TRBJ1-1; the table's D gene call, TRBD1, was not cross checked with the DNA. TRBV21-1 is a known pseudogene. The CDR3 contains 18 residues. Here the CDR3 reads CASSTPTGSEHTDTEAFF. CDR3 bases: TGTGCCAGCAGCACGCCGACAGGGTCCGAACATACGGACACTGAAGCTTTCTTT.

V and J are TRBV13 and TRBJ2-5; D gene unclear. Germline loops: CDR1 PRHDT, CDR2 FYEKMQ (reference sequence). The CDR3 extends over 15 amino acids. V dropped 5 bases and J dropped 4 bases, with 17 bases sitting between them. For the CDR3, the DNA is TGTGCCAGCAGCGAAGCGACCGGCACGGGAGAGACCCAGTACTTC. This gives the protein CASSEATGTGETQYF. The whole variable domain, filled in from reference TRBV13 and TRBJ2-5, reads AAGVIQSPRHLIKEKRETATLKCYPIPRHDTVYWYQQGPGQDPQFLISFYEKMQSDKGSIPDRFSAQQFSDYHSELNMSSLELGDSALYFCASSEATGTGETQYFGPGTRLLVL.

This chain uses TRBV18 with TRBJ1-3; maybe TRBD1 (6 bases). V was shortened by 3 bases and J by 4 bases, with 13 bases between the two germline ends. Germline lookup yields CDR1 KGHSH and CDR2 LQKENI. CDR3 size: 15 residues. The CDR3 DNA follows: TGTGCCAGCTCACCCTCCGGGGGGCTGGGAAACACCATATATTTT. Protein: CASSPSGGLGNTIYF.

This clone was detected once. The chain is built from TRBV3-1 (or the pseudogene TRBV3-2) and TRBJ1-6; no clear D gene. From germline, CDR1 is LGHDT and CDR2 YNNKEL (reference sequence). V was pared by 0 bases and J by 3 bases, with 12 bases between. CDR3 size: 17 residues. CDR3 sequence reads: CASSQDPRRFYNSPLHF. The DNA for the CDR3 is TGTGCCAGCAGCCAAGACCCAAGGCGGTTCTATAATTCACCCCTCCACTTT.

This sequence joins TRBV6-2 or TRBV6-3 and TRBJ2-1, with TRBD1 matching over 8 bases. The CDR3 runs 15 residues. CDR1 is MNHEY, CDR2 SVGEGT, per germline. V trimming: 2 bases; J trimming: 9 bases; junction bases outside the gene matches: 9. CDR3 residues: CASSYAGQGYFEQFF. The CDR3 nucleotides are TGTGCCAGCAGTTACGCTGGACAGGGTTATTTTGAGCAGTTCTTC.